This T cell receptor (beta chain) was profiled in a study of radiation and T cells in renal cell carcinoma. Study-wide points: From baseline, blood top tumor clonotypes peaked at 2 weeks post-radiation.

This table comes from immunoSEQ multiplex PCR, and its TCRdb copy is limited to in-frame clones, with some not included. The sample consists of about 130,000 clones, 81% of them appearing once. Germline V gene lookup returns CDR1 MDHEN and CDR2 SYDVKM. The CDR3 sequence is 11 residues long. Trimming removed 5 bases from V and 10 bases from J, with 8 bases in between. Comments on this clone: Its antigen is undetermined.

Documented time point: blood 2 weeks post-SBRT. The treatment is: 15 Gy SBRT to primary tumor, nephrectomy 4 weeks later. Radiation-treated patients gave blood at baseline, week 2 and week 4. The chain is built from TRBV28 and TRBJ2-2; the D is unclear. The TCR was taken from a woman aged 55-70 years with renal cell carcinoma. Sequenced material: blood, taken from a patient whose treatment included radiotherapy and nephrectomy. The CDR3 sequence is CASSPLEELFF. Written as DNA, the CDR3 is TGTGCCAGCAGTCCCCTCGAGGAGCTGTTTTTT.